This TCR beta chain was documented in a study of beta chain features in type 1 diabetes. Study-level background: All of the samples together had around 110,000,000 sorted cells examined.

Of the isolated RNA, all was reverse transcribed, and so the sequenced material was expressed TCRB transcripts. Using immunoSEQ multiplex PCR, the repertoire was profiled, and TCRdb retains in-frame clones only, with some absent. The table has almost 350,000 clones, approximately 8% seen once; the top ten hold roughly 0.44%. This clone was counted a few times. Its antigen is unidentified. Overall study results and limits: TCRB rearrangement may or may not be influenced by HLA type; here this remained unresolved. Cells carrying high TCR expression could end up over-represented when cDNA is sequenced.

The material sequenced was central memory CD4+ T cells from blood. The source of this sequence is a woman aged 18-29 years in good health.

The CDR3 sequence is CASSPEGRTYNEQFF. As DNA, the CDR3 is TGCGCCAGCAGCCCCGAAGGAAGGACCTACAATGAGCAGTTCTTC. V and J are TRBV5-1 and TRBJ2-1; D remains ambiguous. CDR3 length: 15 amino acids. Germline V gene lookup returns CDR1 SGHRS and CDR2 YFSETQ. V was trimmed by 4 bases and J by 2 bases, leaving 13 bases between them.